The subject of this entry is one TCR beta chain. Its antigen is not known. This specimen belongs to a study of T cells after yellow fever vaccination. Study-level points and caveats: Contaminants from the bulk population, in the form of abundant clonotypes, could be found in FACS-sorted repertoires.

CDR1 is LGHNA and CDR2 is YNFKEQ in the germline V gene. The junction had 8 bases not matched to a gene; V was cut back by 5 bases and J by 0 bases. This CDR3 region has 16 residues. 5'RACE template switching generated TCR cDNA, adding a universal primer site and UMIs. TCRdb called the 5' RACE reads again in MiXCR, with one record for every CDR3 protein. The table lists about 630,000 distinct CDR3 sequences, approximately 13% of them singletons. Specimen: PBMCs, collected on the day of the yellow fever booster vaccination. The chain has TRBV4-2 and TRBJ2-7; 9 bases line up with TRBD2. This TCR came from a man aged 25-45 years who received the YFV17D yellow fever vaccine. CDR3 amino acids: CASSWGLADSSYEQYF. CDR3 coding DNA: TGTGCCAGCAGCTGGGGACTAGCTGATAGCTCCTACGAGCAGTACTTC.